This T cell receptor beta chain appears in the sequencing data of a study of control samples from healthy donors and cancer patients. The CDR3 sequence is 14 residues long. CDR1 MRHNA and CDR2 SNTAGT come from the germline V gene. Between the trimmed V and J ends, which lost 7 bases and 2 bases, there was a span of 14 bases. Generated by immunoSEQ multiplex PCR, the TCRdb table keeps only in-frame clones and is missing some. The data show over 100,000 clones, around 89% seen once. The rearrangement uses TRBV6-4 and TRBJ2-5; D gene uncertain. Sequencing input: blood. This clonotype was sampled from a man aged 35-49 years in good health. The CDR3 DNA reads TGTGCCAGCACCCTACCCACAGCTCAAGAGACCCAGTACTTC. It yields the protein CASTLPTAQETQYF.